What follows is one TCR beta chain and its context. This entry comes from a study of T cells in Graves' hyperthyroidism and ophthalmopathy. Researchers amplified the TCR beta CDR3 regions from RNA transcripts. Researchers ran a first-round RT-PCR on the TCR CDR3 using the HTBI primer set. TCRdb passed the multiplex PCR reads through MiXCR, listing each CDR3 protein once. The sample records 300,000 to 400,000 distinct CDR3 sequences, under 25% being singletons. CDR1 and CDR2 from the germline V gene are ENHRY and SYGVKD. The CDR3 is 11 residues long. The V and J ends lost 11 bases and 7 bases respectively, with 12 bases between them.

The clonotype originates from a woman aged 50 to 60 with Graves' hyperthyroidism. The material sequenced was blood. The J gene is TRBJ2-4, the V gene TRBV10-3; D is perhaps TRBD1 (6 bases). CDR3 in amino acids: CAVSQGNIQYF. Written as DNA, the CDR3 is TGTGCCGTATCCCAGGGGAACATTCAGTACTTC.